These 14 T cell receptor beta chains were sequenced from one sample in a study of post-analysis software for immune sequencing data. Study-level points and caveats: Comparison of patients with controls showed five TRBV segments more frequent in patients, TRBV5-6, TRBV5-1 and TRBV20-1 among them.

Prepared TCR beta cDNA libraries contained unique molecular identifiers. Each CDR3 protein gets one entry after TCRdb re-called the PCR reads with MiXCR. The sample contains some 700,000 distinct CDR3 sequences, about 60% of which appear only once. For these TCRs, the target antigens are not known. The sequencing input was blood. The source is a girl aged 2 to 9 with multiple sclerosis.

The genes are TRBV7-2 and TRBJ1-1, with 7 bases lining up with TRBD1. This CDR3 has 13 amino acids. Germline values: CDR1 SGHTA, CDR2 FQGNSA. V gave up 5 bases and J gave up 8 bases; unmatched junction bases: 8. The CDR3 loop is CASSRDSLPEAFF. The CDR3 DNA sequence: TGTGCCAGCAGCAGGGACAGTCTGCCCGAAGCTTTCTTT.

The rearrangement joins TRBV29-1 to TRBJ2-3; D assignment may be TRBD1 or TRBD2 (5 bases each). The CDR3 consists of 12 residues. Trimming removed 7 bases from V and 14 bases from J, with 22 bases in between. Germline CDR1 is SQVTM and CDR2 is ANQGSEA. CDR3 in amino acids: CSAPGRGTQRYF. The CDR3 DNA reads as TGCAGCGCCCCGGGGAGAGGGACCCAACGGTATTTT.

This clonotype showed up just a few times. V gene TRBV20-1 combines with J gene TRBJ1-5; D uncertain. Trimming took 5 bases from V and 8 from J, leaving 16 bases between them. CDR3 length: 13 residues. The germline CDR1 and CDR2 sequences are DFQATT and SNEGSKA (reference sequence). The CDR3 bases are TGCAGTGCTCCGGTCCAGTTTCAGGAGCCCCAGCATTTT. This codes for CSAPVQFQEPQHF.

This clonotype has more than one count but fewer than ten. V gene TRBV20-1 combines with J gene TRBJ2-7, with D possibly matching TRBD2 (6 bases). The germline V gene encodes CDR1 DFQATT and CDR2 SNEGSKA (reference sequence). This CDR3 is built from 15 residues. The germline V and J ends were trimmed by 5 bases and 1 base, with 18 bases remaining between them. The CDR3 DNA reads TGCAGTGCTGATACCGGGACTTCATTTTCCTACGAGCAGTACTTC. Translating gives CSADTGTSFSYEQYF.

V and J are TRBV7-2 and TRBJ2-1; D possibly corresponds to TRBD2 (5 bases). The germline gives CDR1 SGHTA, CDR2 FQGNSA. This CDR3 comprises 16 residues. The V gene lost 4 bases and the J gene lost 2 bases, with 15 bases spanning the gap. CDR3 in DNA: TGTGCCAGCAGCTCTAGGACTGTGTATGCCTACAATGAGCAGTTCTTC. This codes for CASSSRTVYAYNEQFF.

In its sample, this clonotype was seen a few times. The chain is built from TRBV29-1 and TRBJ2-3, with unresolved D. The CDR3 totals 13 residues. V was clipped by 2 bases and J by 7 bases, with 13 bases between them. From germline, CDR1 is SQVTM and CDR2 ANQGSEA. In nucleotides, the CDR3 is TGCAGCGTTGAAAATCTTGATCTAAATACGCAGTATTTT. Amino acids: CSVENLDLNTQYF.

This clonotype showed up just once. The genes are TRBV2 and TRBJ1-2; 7 positions match TRBD1. The CDR3 runs 13 residues. Per the germline V gene, CDR1 is SNHLY and CDR2 is FYNNEI. V lost 7 bases to trimming and J lost 2 bases; unmatched junction nucleotides: 4. CDR3 sequence: CASKGADNYGYTF. As DNA, the CDR3 is TGTGCCAGCAAGGGGGCAGACAACTATGGCTACACCTTC.

The chain joins TRBV4-2 to TRBJ2-1; a weak D match, TRBD2 (6 bases). This CDR3 contains 19 residues. Between the trimmed V and J ends, which lost 0 bases and 0 bases, there was a span of 18 bases. Germline CDR1 and CDR2: LGHNA and YNFKEQ. The CDR3 sequence: CASSQDIRLATVSYNEQFF. DNA for the CDR3: TGTGCCAGCAGCCAAGACATCAGGCTAGCGACGGTCTCCTACAATGAGCAGTTCTTC.

The chain uses TRBV12-3 or TRBV12-4 and TRBJ1-2; perhaps TRBD1 as D (6 bases). The CDR3 has 14 amino acids. V was shortened by 3 bases and J by 8 bases, with 16 bases between the two germline ends. The CDR3: CASSLFEGVGGYTF. In DNA, the CDR3 is TGTGCCAGCAGTTTGTTTGAGGGGGTGGGAGGCTACACCTTC.

This clonotype was counted between two and nine times. The chain carries TRBV5-1 and TRBJ2-3, with 9 bases identical to TRBD2. Trimming at V came to 4 bases and at J to 1 base, leaving 4 bases not matched to a gene. Germline loops: CDR1 SGHRS, CDR2 YFSETQ. The CDR3 is 15 residues long. This chain's CDR3 is CASSTIAGGTDTQYF. The CDR3 DNA reads TGCGCCAGCAGCACCATAGCGGGAGGCACAGATACGCAGTATTTT.

The CDR3 bases are TGCGCCAGCAGCCAGGCCGCTCCGGGACAGGGAGCAACTAATGAAAAACTGTTTTTT. Its translation is CASSQAAPGQGATNEKLFF. The chain recombines TRBV4-1 with TRBJ1-4; 9 bases map to TRBD1. The CDR3 has 19 amino acids. Trimming at V came to 3 bases and at J to 0 bases, leaving 11 bases not matched to a gene. Germline values: CDR1 MGHRA, CDR2 YSYEKL.

The chain carries TRBV25-1 and TRBJ1-1; D remains unclear. Deletions cut 2 bases from V and 1 base from J, with 8 bases between. Germline V lookup: CDR1 MGHDK, CDR2 SYGVNS. This CDR3 spans 14 amino acids. The DNA of the CDR3 is TGTGCCAGCAGTGAAAGGCCCGAGAACACTGAAGCTTTCTTT. This codes for CASSERPENTEAFF.

This clonotype was seen a few times. The CDR3 is CASSLIGSNYGYTF. In nucleotides, the CDR3 is TGCGCCAGCAGCTTGATCGGGAGTAACTATGGCTACACCTTC. The genes are TRBV5-1 and TRBJ1-2; no definite D call. The V gene lost 1 base and the J gene lost 1 base, with 8 bases spanning the gap. The length of the CDR3 is 14 residues. Germline CDR1 and CDR2: SGHRS and YFSETQ.

This rearrangement joins TRBV6-5 to TRBJ2-3; 14 bases agree with TRBD2. V trimming: 6 bases; J trimming: 7 bases; junction bases outside the gene matches: 6. The CDR3 totals 15 residues. Germline V CDR1 and CDR2: MNHEY, SVGAGI. CDR3 loop: CASSRLAGGGNTQYF. The CDR3, as DNA: TGTGCCAGCAGCCGACTAGCGGGAGGGGGAAATACGCAGTATTTT.